Following are 2 T cell receptor beta chains from one sample sequenced in a study of T-cell reconstitution after alpha-beta-depleted transplantation in children. This sample's TCRbeta library carried unique molecular identifier barcodes. MiXCR, run by TCRdb on the PCR reads, gives a single entry per CDR3 protein. The data show some 390,000 distinct CDR3 sequences, approximately 20% seen once. This specimen consisted of PBMCs from the stem cell graft donor, obtained from the stem cell graft. Receptor source: a human donor who donated a stem cell graft to a child with acute myeloid leukemia.

This clonotype was observed a few times. The chain recombines TRBV15 with TRBJ2-7; D remains ambiguous. V lost 0 bases, J lost 6 bases, and 9 bases lay in between. Per the germline V gene, CDR1 is LNHNV and CDR2 is YYDKDF (reference sequence). The CDR3 sequence is 13 residues long. The CDR3 region has the DNA TGTGCCACCAGCAGAGATGGGCCGGGCGAGCAGTACTTC. It is translated as CATSRDGPGEQYF.

The CDR3, as DNA: TGTGCCAGCAGCGGAGGACTAACGGTCGGTGAGCAGTTCTTC. It specifies CASSGGLTVGEQFF. The gene calls are TRBV5-4 and TRBJ2-1, with a weak D call TRBD2 (6 bases). This CDR3 comprises 14 residues. V was shortened by 4 bases and J by 9 bases, with 17 bases between the two germline ends. Germline CDR1 reads SGHNT; CDR2 reads YYREEE (reference sequence). The entire variable domain, with the rest obtained from reference TRBV5-4 and TRBJ2-1, is as follows: ETGVTQSPTHLIKTRGQQVTLRCSSQSGHNTVSWYQQALGQGPQFIFQYYREEENGRGNFPPRFSGLQFPNYSSELNVNALELDDSALYLCASSGGLTVGEQFFGPGTRLTVL.